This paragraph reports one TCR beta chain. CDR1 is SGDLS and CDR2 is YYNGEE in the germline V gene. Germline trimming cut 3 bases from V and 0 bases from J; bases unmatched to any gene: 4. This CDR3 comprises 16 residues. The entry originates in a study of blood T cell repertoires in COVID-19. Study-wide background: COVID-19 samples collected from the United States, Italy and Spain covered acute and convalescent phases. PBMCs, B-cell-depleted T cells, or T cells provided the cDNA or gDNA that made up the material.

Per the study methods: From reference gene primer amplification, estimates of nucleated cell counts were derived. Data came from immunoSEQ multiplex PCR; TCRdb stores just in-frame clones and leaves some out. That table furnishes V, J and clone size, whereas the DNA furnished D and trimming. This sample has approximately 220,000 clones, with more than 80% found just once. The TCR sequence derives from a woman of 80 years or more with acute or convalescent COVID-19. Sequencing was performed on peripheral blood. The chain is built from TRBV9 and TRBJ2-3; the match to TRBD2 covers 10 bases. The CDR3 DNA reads TGTGCCAGCAGCGAGAGACTAGCGGGTAGCACAGATACGCAGTATTTT. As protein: CASSERLAGSTDTQYF.